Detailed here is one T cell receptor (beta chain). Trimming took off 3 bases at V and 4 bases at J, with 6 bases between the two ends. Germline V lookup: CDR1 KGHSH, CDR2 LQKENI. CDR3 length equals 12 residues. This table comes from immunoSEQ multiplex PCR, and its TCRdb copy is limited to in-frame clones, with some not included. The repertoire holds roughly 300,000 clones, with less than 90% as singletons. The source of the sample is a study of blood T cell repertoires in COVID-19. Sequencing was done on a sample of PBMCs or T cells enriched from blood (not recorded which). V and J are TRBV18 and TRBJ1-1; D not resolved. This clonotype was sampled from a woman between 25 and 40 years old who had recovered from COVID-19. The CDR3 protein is CASSPDSTEAFF. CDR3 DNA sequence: TGTGCCAGCTCACCGGACTCCACTGAAGCTTTCTTT.